What follows describes a single T cell receptor (beta chain). Antigen: not known. These data are taken from a study of response to subunit inactivated influenza vaccine. General study results and limits: With each seasonal influenza vaccination, the authors suggested, few new T cells are recruited.

The V gene's germline CDR1 is MNHNS and CDR2 SASEGT. V lost 5 bases and J lost 2, with 17 bases in between. The CDR3 loop spans 16 amino acids. TCRdb reanalysed the RT-PCR reads using MiXCR and keeps one entry per CDR3 protein. The sample holds approximately 680,000 distinct CDR3 sequences; around 14% are singletons and the top ten take 11%. The TCR originated in a man aged 50-60 years who received an inactivated influenza vaccine. The specimen comprised PBMCs from blood, sampled 11 to 12 days after vaccination. The chain has TRBV6-1 and TRBJ2-3; D is perhaps TRBD2 (6 bases). DNA of the CDR3: TGTGCCAGCAGTCCCTTGGCGGGGCCTGTCACAGATACGCAGTATTTT. It encodes CASSPLAGPVTDTQYF.